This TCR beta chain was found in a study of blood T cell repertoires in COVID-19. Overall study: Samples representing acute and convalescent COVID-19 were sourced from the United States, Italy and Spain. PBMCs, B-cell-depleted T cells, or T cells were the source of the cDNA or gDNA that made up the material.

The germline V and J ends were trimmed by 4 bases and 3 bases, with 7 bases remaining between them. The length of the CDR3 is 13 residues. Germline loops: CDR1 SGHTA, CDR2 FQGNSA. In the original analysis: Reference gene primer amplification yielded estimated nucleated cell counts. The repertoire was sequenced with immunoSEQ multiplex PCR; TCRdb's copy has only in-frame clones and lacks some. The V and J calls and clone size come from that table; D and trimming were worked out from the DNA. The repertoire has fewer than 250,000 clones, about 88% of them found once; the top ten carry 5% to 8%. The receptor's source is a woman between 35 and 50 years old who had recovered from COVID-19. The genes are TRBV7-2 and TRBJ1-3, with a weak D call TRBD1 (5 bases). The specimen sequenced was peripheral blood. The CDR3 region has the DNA TGTGCCAGCAGCTCCAGGGTTGGAAACACCATATATTTT. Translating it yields CASSSRVGNTIYF.